This record concerns one T cell receptor beta chain sequence. This clonotype was detected many times. Its antigen is currently not known. The record has no base qualities; no much larger clone is one base away. This sample was included in a study of Graves' ophthalmopathy and Graves' hyperthyroidism listed by TCRdb under 2018. Broadly, across the study: Peripheral blood was collected before any treatment was given, at the time of initial diagnosis. TCR beta repertoire signatures were used to distinguish Graves' ophthalmopathy from Graves' hyperthyroidism and to predict progression to ophthalmopathy. In total, some 140 blood samples were TCR-sequenced: 40 to 45 ophthalmopathy, some 75 hyperthyroidism and some 17 hyperthyroidism-to-ophthalmopathy patients. A discovery set of about 99 patients (roughly 41 ophthalmopathy, just over 55 stable hyperthyroidism) was enrolled to explore V-J signatures distinguishing ophthalmopathy from hyperthyroidism. The independent validation cohort included about 19 hyperthyroidism patients plus 17 patients who later progressed from hyperthyroidism to ophthalmopathy. T-cell repertoires of thyroid tissue and blood were compared in six or seven hyperthyroidism patients. Following sampling, methimazole starting at 30 mg daily was administered to hyperthyroidism patients, and high-dose intravenous methylprednisolone was administered to ophthalmopathy patients. The roughly 100 discovery patients were randomly split 7:3 into training and test sets. Study-wide conclusions, independent of this receptor: No statistical method was used to predetermine the sample size, and group allocation was not hidden from the investigators. Most expanded thyroid clonotypes with frequency above 0.001 were also detected in blood, suggesting blood repertoires may reflect the thyroid immune response. In validation, the model predicted ophthalmopathy progression with about 71% sensitivity and 72% to 80% specificity; 12 predicted patients were CT-confirmed with GO in a median of 6.5 months. In cross-validation, the 13-signature model distinguished ophthalmopathy from stable hyperthyroidism with 87.88% sensitivity and about 81% specificity, while in the test set the corresponding values were about 80% and 75%.

The ophthalmopathy patients had moderately to severely active disease, with a Clinical Activity Score of 3 or higher, a NOSPECS grade of 4 or higher, and a disease duration of less than 3 months. Anyone with other autoimmune diseases, uncontrolled infections, pregnancy or lactation was excluded from the study. Clinical symptoms, serum thyroxine, TRAb, thyroid ultrasound and orbital computed tomography formed the basis of the diagnosis. PBMCs were isolated from 8 to 10 ml of fresh peripheral blood by Ficoll-Paque density gradient centrifugation. Total RNA was extracted with Trizol reagent and quality-checked on an Agilent 2100 Bioanalyzer. For repertoire sequencing, TCR beta CDR3 regions were amplified from RNA transcripts. HTBI primers and the Qiagen OneStep RT-PCR kit were used in a first-round RT-PCR, which was followed by a second-round multiplex PCR, size selection and purification. The libraries underwent paired-end sequencing with 100 bp reads on an Illumina HiSeq2000. On the study's bioinformatics: SOAPnuke was used for read processing, and reads with adapters, uncalled bases, a mean Phred below 15, or no exact constant-primer or identifier match were discarded. COPE v1.2.5 was used to merge high-quality paired reads. Clonotypes were defined as unique nucleotide sequences and were aligned to IMGT TRB V, D and J references using MiTCR v1.1. Only V-J combinations with frequency above 0.0001 were analysed, covering 99.2% of repertoires. For each V-J combination, a TCR clonal expansion and chaos score was defined as F50 clonal expansion divided by the chaos observed in the TCRdist matrix. Welch's t-statistics and random forest were used to reduce features to approximately 13 V-J combinations, which were fed into a naive Bayes classifier. The similarity between thyroid and blood repertoires was quantified using the Morisita-Horn index. The public reads were quality trimmed at Q25 with fastp and then assembled into clones with MiXCR by TCRdb, keeping productive beta chains. Rows with one shared CDR3 protein collapse into an entry with the most common genes and DNA. The V and J calls come from TCRdb's annotation, not from the publication. The table for this sample lists some 160,000 distinct CDR3 sequences; roughly 36% of them were counted only once. The biggest ten clones account for 7.5% to 10% of the sample.

CDR3 length: 14 amino acids, cysteine to phenylalanine. The only DNA kept is the CDR3, 42 bases in frame from the first base. CDR1 and CDR2, per the germline V gene, are MNHEY and SVGEGT. V is trimmed back by 6 bases and J by 1 base, and the junction contains 4 bases that no gene match accounts for. Material: peripheral blood. The V and J genes are TRBV6-2 or TRBV6-3 and TRBJ2-5; a stretch of 8 junction bases matches TRBD2. This sequence originates from a man aged 25 to 45 with Graves' ophthalmopathy. Donor details come from another sample of the same person, matched by shared clones. The bases read TGTGCCAGCAGCACACTAGCGGTCCAAGAGACCCAGTACTTC. Its coded protein is CASSTLAVQETQYF.